A single sample gave rise to the 27 T cell receptor beta chains below, sequenced in a study of T cell responses to AZD1222 COVID-19 vaccine. Data came from immunoSEQ multiplex PCR; TCRdb stores just in-frame clones and leaves some out. The sample has roughly 100,000 clones; almost 85% are singletons. The source material was peripheral blood, sampled on day 0 of AZD1222 vaccination. The source is an adult in good health.

This clone is termed medium-sized. The chain recombines TRBV4-3 with TRBJ2-3; D possibly corresponds to TRBD1 (7 bases). This CDR3 contains 20 residues. CDR1 and CDR2 from the germline V gene are LGHNA and YSLEER. Between the trimmed V and J ends, which lost 2 bases and 1 base, there was a span of 25 bases. For the CDR3, the DNA is TGCGCCAGCAGCCAAAGTGTTGGCGGGGACAGAAACTTTCGCACAGATACGCAGTATTTT. Translating it yields CASSQSVGGDRNFRTDTQYF.

The chain recombines TRBV5-1 with TRBJ2-3; TRBD2 matches 7 bases. There are 14 residues in the CDR3. V trimming: 0 bases; J trimming: 6 bases; junction bases outside the gene matches: 4. CDR1 is SGHRS, CDR2 YFSETQ, per germline. The CDR3 loop reads CASSLEGLRDTQYF. CDR3 bases: TGCGCCAGCAGCTTGGAGGGACTACGGGATACGCAGTATTTT.

The J gene is TRBJ2-7, the V gene TRBV6-2 or TRBV6-3, with a tentative D call TRBD1 (5 bases). Germline CDR1 reads MNHEY; CDR2 reads SVGEGT. This CDR3 has 12 residues. V lost 2 bases and J 6 bases, leaving 8 bases between the germline ends. The CDR3: CASSYGRGEQYV. The DNA of the CDR3 is TGTGCCAGCAGTTACGGAAGGGGCGAGCAGTACGTC.

CDR3 coding DNA: TGCAGTGCTAGTGGGGGGACAGGGCACACTGAAGCTTTCTTT. Its translation is CSASGGTGHTEAFF. The chain recombines TRBV20-1 with TRBJ1-1; 9 positions match TRBD1. This CDR3 has 14 residues. Germline CDR1 is DFQATT and CDR2 is SNEGSKA (reference sequence). V dropped 3 bases and J dropped 3; count of bases not matched to a gene: 5.

The V gene is TRBV19, the J gene TRBJ1-1; maybe TRBD1 (5 bases). Germline CDR1 reads LNHDA; CDR2 reads SQIVND (reference sequence). V lost 7 bases and J lost 3, with 9 bases in between. The CDR3 contains 12 residues. CDR3 DNA sequence: TGTGCCAGTATGGCGGGGCACACTGAAGCTTTCTTT. Translating gives CASMAGHTEAFF.

A few counts support this clone. The CDR3 sequence: CASSISGARSYNSPLHF. The CDR3 bases are TGTGCCAGTAGTATTAGTGGGGCAAGGTCCTATAATTCACCCCTCCACTTT. J is TRBJ1-6 and V is TRBV19; D may be TRBD1 (5 bases). The length of the CDR3 is 17 residues. Per germline, CDR1 LNHDA and CDR2 SQIVND (reference sequence). Trimming cost V 3 bases and J 1 base, with 13 bases left between them.

The chain combines TRBV11-2 with TRBJ1-1; D gene unclear. Trimming stripped 0 bases from V and 8 bases from J, with 13 bases between. The germline V gene encodes CDR1 SGHAT and CDR2 FQNNGV. This CDR3 comprises 14 residues. CDR3 bases: TGTGCCAGCAGCTTAGATAGGCCAGGTGGCGAAGCTTTCTTT. This sequence encodes CASSLDRPGGEAFF.

This rearrangement joins TRBV25-1 to TRBJ1-2; the match to TRBD1 covers 9 bases. Germline CDR1 is MGHDK and CDR2 is SYGVNS. The CDR3 length is 12 residues. The ends lost 8 bases at V and 5 bases at J; junction bases unmatched: 3. Here the CDR3 DNA reads TGTGCCAGCCAGGGACAGGGATATGGCTACACCTTC. This gives the protein CASQGQGYGYTF.

The chain recombines TRBV7-9 with TRBJ1-2; TRBD1 might be the D (6 bases). The CDR3 runs to 14 residues. V lost 4 bases and J lost 6, with 15 bases in between. Looked up from germline, CDR1 is SEHNR and CDR2 is FQNEAQ (reference sequence). DNA of the CDR3: TGTGCCAGCAGCTCCATCCGGGGGGCGGATGGCTACACCTTC. Its protein is CASSSIRGADGYTF.

The V call is TRBV6-5, the J call TRBJ1-2; D is undetermined. The germline V and J ends were trimmed by 8 bases and 5 bases, with 18 bases remaining between them. The CDR3 consists of 14 residues. Germline CDR1 reads MNHEY; CDR2 reads SVGAGI. The CDR3 DNA reads TGTGCCAGCGGAGACACCCGCGTTCTTTATGGCTACACCTTC. Its translation is CASGDTRVLYGYTF.

The chain has TRBV7-2 and TRBJ1-3, with no clear D. CDR1 and CDR2 from the germline V gene are SGHTA and FQGNSA. CDR3 length equals 15 residues. V was trimmed by 4 bases and J by 0 bases, leaving 10 bases between them. The CDR3 spells CASSSRSRSGNTIYF. The CDR3 DNA follows: TGTGCCAGCAGCTCGAGATCCCGCTCTGGAAACACCATATATTTT.

The chain is built from TRBV28 and TRBJ2-5; the D gene could be TRBD1 or TRBD2 (5 bases each). CDR3 size: 13 residues. Germline values: CDR1 MDHEN, CDR2 SYDVKM. V gave up 7 bases and J gave up 2 bases, with 11 bases separating them. CDR3 in amino acids: CASTKWGQETQYF. The CDR3 DNA reads as TGTGCCAGCACAAAGTGGGGGCAAGAGACCCAGTACTTC.

The chain uses TRBV5-1 and TRBJ2-7; perhaps TRBD2 as D (6 bases). Germline V gene sequence: CDR1 SGHRS, CDR2 YFSETQ. The CDR3 loop spans 14 amino acids. V was pared by 0 bases and J by 2 bases, with 9 bases between. CDR3 residues: CASSLGGGTYEQYV. As DNA, the CDR3 is TGCGCCAGCAGCTTGGGTGGAGGGACCTACGAGCAGTACGTC.

The chain employs TRBV12-3 or TRBV12-4 and TRBJ1-1, with D possibly being TRBD1 (6 bases). Trimming removed 6 bases from V and 13 bases from J, with 21 bases in between. This CDR3 is 13 amino acids long. CDR3 sequence reads: CASRRLDGQSDFF. The CDR3 coding sequence is TGTGCCAGCAGACGCCTCGACGGACAGTCCGATTTCTTT.

This chain connects TRBV19 to TRBJ2-3; TRBD2 matches 7 bases. Germline V gives CDR1 LNHDA, CDR2 SQIVND (reference sequence). V trimming: 4 bases; J trimming: 6 bases; junction bases outside the gene matches: 7. This CDR3 is 14 amino acids long. CDR3: CASSNGGILDTQYF. For the CDR3, the DNA is TGTGCCAGTAGTAACGGGGGGATTTTGGATACGCAGTATTTT.

The rearrangement joins TRBV24-1 to TRBJ1-1; D is unclear. V was clipped by 2 bases and J by 8 bases, with 5 bases between them. There are 11 residues in the CDR3. Germline assignment: CDR1 KGHDR and CDR2 SFDVKD. The CDR3 region has the DNA TGTGCCACCAGTGATTCCCGGGAAGCTTTCTTT. Its protein product is CATSDSREAFF.

V is TRBV24-1 and J is TRBJ1-5; tentative D call: TRBD1 (6 bases). The CDR3 spans 18 residues. The V end was cut by 3 bases, the J end by 1 base, with 18 bases between. The germline V gene encodes CDR1 KGHDR and CDR2 SFDVKD. CDR3 sequence: CATSDHKGPGQSNQPQHF. DNA for the CDR3: TGTGCCACCAGTGATCACAAGGGTCCGGGACAAAGCAATCAGCCCCAGCATTTT.

The chain couples TRBV7-3 to TRBJ1-1; 7 bases map to TRBD1. CDR1 and CDR2 from the germline V gene are SGHTA and FQGTGA. V lost 5 bases, J lost 7 bases, and 7 bases stayed unmatched. The CDR3 length is 13 residues. CDR3 sequence (DNA): TGTGCCAGCAGCGAAGGGACAGCCAGTGAAGCTTTCTTT. Amino acid sequence: CASSEGTASEAFF.

V and J are TRBV24-1 and TRBJ1-1, with 8 bases aligning to TRBD1. This CDR3 contains 15 residues. The V gene end was trimmed by 3 bases and the J gene end by 7 bases; junction bases not matched to a gene: 9. Germline V gene data show CDR1 as KGHDR and CDR2 as SFDVKD. CDR3 amino acids: CATSDRTGNKHEAFF. The CDR3 DNA is TGTGCCACCAGTGATCGGACAGGGAATAAGCATGAAGCTTTCTTT.

The chain has TRBV4-1 and TRBJ1-5; TRBD1 might be the D (6 bases). From germline, CDR1 is MGHRA and CDR2 YSYEKL. The CDR3 runs to 17 residues. V lost 1 base, J lost 6 bases, and 19 bases lay in between. CDR3 in amino acids: CASSQGEARGLGQPQHF. DNA for the CDR3: TGCGCCAGCAGCCAAGGAGAGGCCAGGGGTTTAGGTCAGCCCCAGCATTTT.

V gene TRBV5-1 combines with J gene TRBJ2-1; TRBD1 is a possible D gene (5 bases). The CDR3 has 14 amino acids. Germline CDR1 SGHRS, CDR2 YFSETQ. Trimming removed 7 bases from V and 3 bases from J, with 14 bases in between. The CDR3 is CASQDNTLYNEQFF. In nucleotides, the CDR3 is TGCGCCAGCCAGGACAACACCCTCTACAATGAGCAGTTCTTC.

This clone has more than one count but fewer than ten. The chain employs TRBV27 and TRBJ2-3; D may be TRBD1 (5 bases). The V and J ends lost 0 bases and 0 bases respectively, with 16 bases between them. CDR3 length equals 18 residues. Germline V gives CDR1 MNHEY, CDR2 SMNVEV (reference sequence). CDR3 DNA sequence: TGTGCCAGCAGTTTATCGTCTTTCCAGGGCTGGAGCACAGATACGCAGTATTTT. It codes for CASSLSSFQGWSTDTQYF.

This chain joins TRBV12-3 or TRBV12-4 and TRBJ1-2; 8 nucleotides match TRBD1. Losses at the gene ends were 5 bases for V and 3 bases for J; bases not matched to a gene: 2. The length of the CDR3 is 13 residues. CDR3 residues: CASSKDRDYGYTF. CDR3 DNA sequence: TGTGCCAGCAGTAAGGACAGGGACTATGGCTACACCTTC.

CDR3 sequence reads: CASSYRVPEGYTF. CDR3 DNA sequence: TGTGCCAGCAGTTACAGGGTACCGGAGGGCTACACCTTC. J is TRBJ1-2 and V is TRBV6-5, with no clear D. The CDR3 sequence is 13 residues long. V lost 2 bases, J lost 8 bases, and 12 bases lay in between. Looked up from germline, CDR1 is MNHEY and CDR2 is SVGAGI.

This chain connects TRBV6-5 to TRBJ2-7; TRBD2 matches at 8 bases. From germline, CDR1 is MNHEY and CDR2 SVGAGI. The V segment lost 6 bases and the J segment 5 bases; nucleotides outside the gene matches: 3. The CDR3 extends over 12 amino acids. CDR3 bases: TGTGCCAGCAGGGCGGGGGGCCACGAGCAGTACGTC. Translation: CASRAGGHEQYV.

As for this clone: A junction end diverges from the germline sequence, so it may reflect a read error. V gene TRBV6-6 combines with J gene TRBJ2-5; the D gene is possibly TRBD1 (5 bases). The germline V gene has CDR1 MNHNY and CDR2 SVGAGI (reference sequence). The CDR3 has 15 residues. The CDR3 nucleotides read TGTGCCAGCAGCTTACAGGTTGGGCGGCAAGGGACCCAGTACTTC. Protein sequence: CASSLQVGRQGTQYF.

The J gene is TRBJ1-3, the V gene TRBV30; TRBD1 aligns across 7 bases. This CDR3 spans 13 amino acids. Germline loops: CDR1 GTSNPN, CDR2 SVGIG (reference sequence). The trim removed 4 bases at V and 3 bases at J, leaving 3 bases unmatched. CDR3 DNA sequence: TGTGCCTGGAACAGGGGCGATGGAAACACCATATATTTT. This encodes CAWNRGDGNTIYF.